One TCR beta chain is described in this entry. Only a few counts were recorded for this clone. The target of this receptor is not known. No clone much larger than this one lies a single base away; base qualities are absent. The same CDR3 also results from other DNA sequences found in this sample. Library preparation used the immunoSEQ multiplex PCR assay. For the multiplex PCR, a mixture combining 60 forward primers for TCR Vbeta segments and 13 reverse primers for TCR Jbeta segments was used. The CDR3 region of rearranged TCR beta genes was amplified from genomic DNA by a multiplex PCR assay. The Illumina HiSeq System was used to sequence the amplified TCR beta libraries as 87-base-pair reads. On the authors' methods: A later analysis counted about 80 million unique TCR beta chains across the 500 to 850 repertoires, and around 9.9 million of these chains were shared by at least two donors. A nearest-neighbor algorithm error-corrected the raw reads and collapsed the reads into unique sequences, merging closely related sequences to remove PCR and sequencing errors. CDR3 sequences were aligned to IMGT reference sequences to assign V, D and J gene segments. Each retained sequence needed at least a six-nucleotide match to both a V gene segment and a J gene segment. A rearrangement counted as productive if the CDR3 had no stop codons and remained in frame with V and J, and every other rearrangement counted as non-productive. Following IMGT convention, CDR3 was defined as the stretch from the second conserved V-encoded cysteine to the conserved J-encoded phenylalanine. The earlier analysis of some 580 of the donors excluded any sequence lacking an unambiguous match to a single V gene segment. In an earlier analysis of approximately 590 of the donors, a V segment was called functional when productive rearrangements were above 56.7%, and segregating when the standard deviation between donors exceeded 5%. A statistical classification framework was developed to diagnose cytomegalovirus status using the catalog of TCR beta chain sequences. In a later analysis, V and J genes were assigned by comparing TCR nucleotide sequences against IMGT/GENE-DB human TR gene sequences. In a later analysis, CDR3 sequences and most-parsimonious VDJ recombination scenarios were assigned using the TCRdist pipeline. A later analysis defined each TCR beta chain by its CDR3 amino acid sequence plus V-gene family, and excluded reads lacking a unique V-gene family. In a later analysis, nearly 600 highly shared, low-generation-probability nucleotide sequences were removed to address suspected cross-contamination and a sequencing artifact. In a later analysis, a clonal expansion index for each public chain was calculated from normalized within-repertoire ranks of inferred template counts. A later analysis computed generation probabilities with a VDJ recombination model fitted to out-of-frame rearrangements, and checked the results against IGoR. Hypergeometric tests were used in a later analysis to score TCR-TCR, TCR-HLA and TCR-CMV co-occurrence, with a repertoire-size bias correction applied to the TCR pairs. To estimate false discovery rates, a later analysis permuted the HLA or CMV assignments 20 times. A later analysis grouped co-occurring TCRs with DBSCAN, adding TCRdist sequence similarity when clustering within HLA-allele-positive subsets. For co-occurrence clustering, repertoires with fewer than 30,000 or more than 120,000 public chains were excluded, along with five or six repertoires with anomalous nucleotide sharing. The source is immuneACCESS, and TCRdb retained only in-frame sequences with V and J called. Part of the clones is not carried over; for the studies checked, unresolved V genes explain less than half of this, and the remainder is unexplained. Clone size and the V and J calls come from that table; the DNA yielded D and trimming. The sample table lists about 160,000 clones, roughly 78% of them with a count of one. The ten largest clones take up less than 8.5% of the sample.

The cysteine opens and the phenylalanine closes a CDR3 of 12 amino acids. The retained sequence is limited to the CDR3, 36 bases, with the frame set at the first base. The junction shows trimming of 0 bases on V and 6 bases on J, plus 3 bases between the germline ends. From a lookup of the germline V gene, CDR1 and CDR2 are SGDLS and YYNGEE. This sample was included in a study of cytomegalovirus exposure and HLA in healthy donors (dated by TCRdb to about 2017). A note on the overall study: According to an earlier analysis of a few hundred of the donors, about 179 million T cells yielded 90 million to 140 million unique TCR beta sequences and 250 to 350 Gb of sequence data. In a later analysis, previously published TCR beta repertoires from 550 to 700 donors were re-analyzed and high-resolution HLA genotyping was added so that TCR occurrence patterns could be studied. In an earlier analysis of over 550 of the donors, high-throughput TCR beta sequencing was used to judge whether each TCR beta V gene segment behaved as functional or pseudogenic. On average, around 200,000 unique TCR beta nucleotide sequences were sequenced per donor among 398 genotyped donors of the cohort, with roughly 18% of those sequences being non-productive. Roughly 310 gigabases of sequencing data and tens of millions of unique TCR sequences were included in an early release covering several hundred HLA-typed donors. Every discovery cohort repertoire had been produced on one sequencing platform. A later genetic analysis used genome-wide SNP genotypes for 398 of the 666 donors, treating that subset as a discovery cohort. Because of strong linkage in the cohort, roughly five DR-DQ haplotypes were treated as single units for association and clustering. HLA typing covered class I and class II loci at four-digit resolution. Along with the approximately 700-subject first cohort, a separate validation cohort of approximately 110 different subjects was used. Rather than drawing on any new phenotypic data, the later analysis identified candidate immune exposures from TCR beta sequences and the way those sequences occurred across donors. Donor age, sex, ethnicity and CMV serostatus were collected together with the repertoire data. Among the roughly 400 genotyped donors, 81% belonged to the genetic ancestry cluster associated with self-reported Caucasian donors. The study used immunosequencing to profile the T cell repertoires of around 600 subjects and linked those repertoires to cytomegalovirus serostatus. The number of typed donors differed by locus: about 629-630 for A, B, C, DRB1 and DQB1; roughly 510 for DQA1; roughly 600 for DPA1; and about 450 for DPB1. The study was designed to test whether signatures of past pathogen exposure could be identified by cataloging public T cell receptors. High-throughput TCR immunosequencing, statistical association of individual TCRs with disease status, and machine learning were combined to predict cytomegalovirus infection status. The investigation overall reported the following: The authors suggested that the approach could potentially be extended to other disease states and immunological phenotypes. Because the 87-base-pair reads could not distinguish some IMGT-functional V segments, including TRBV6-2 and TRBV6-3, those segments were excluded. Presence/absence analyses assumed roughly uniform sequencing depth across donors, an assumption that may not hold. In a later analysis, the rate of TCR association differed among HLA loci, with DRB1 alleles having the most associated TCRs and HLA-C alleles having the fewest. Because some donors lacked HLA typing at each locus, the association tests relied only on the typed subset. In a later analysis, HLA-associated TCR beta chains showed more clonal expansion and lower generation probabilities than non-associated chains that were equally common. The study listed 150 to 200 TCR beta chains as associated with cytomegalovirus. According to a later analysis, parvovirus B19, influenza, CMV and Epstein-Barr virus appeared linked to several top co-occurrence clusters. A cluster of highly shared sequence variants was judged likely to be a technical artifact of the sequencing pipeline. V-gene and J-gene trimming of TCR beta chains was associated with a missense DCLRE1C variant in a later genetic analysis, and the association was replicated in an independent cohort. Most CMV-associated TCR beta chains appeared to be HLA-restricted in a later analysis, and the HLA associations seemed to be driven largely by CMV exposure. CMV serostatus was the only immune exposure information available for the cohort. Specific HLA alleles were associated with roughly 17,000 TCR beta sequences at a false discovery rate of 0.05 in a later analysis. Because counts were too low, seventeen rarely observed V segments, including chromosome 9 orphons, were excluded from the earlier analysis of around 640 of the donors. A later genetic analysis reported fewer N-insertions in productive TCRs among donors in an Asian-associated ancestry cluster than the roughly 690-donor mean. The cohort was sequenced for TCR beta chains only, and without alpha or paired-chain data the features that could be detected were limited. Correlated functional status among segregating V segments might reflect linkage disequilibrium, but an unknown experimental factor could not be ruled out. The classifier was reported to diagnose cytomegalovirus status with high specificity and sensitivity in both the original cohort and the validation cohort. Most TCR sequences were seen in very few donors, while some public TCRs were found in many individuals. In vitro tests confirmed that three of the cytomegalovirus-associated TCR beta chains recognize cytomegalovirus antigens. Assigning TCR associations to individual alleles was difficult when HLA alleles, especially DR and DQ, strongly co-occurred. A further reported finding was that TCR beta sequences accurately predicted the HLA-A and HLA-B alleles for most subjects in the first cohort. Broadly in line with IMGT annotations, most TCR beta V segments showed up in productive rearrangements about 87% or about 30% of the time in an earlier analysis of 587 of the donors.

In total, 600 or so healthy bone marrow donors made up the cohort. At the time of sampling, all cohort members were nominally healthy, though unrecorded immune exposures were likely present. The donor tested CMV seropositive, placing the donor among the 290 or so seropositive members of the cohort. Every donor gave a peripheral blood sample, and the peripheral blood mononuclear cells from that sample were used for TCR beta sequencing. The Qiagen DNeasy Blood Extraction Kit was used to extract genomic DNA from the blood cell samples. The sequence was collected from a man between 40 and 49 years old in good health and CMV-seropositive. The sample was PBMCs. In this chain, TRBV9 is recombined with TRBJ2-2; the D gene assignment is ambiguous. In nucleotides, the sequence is TGTGCCAGCAGCGTAGGGCCCGGGGAGCTGTTTTTT. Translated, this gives CASSVGPGELFF. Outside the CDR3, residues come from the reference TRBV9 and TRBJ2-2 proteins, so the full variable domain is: DSGVTQTPKHLITATGQRVTLRCSPRSGDLSVYWYQQSLDQGLQFLIQYYNGEERAKGNILERFSAQQFPDLHSELNLSSLELGDSALYFCASSVGPGELFFGEGSRLTVL.